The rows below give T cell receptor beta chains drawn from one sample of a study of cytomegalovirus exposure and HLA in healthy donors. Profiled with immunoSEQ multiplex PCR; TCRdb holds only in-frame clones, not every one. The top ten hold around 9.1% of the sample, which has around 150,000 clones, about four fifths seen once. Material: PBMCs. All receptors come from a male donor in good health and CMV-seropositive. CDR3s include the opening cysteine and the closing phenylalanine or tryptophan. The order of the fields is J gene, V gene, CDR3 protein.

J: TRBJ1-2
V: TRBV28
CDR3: CASSQGGVGGTF

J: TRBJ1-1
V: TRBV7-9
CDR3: CASSSPIGQGTEAFF

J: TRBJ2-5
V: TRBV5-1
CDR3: CASSGPGREETQYF

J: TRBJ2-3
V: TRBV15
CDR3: CATSRDSVEGWATQYF

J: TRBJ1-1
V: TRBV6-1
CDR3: CASFREGLRNTEAFF

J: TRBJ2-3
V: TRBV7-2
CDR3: CASSMTTNTDTQYF

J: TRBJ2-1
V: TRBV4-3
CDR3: CASSQVPVGANEQFF

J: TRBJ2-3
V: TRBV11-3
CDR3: CASSLDQGRGTQYF

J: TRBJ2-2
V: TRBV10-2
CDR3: CASSISSNTGELFF

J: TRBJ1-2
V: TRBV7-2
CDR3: CASSSGQGPYYGYTF

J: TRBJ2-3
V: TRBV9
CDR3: CASSALLAGGYSDTDTQYF

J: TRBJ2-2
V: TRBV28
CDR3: CASSTQGQGTTGELFF

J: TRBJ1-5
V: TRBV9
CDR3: CASSARGNQPQHF

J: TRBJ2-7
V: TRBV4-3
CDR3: CASSQVWTGGNYEQYF

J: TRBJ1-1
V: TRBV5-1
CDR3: CASSFLGQGNTEAFF

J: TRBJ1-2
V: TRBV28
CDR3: CASSLGTGGYGYTF

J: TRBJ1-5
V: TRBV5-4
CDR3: CASTVVGGNQPQHF

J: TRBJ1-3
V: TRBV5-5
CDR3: CASSPRTGRVTGNTIYF

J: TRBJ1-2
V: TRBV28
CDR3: CASSSGQRGYTF

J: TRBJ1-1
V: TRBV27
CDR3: CASSSRTRADTEAFF

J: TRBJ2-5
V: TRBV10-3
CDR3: CAIGTSGPQETQYF